This T cell receptor (beta chain) comes out of a study of blood T cell repertoires in COVID-19. Germline V gene data show CDR1 as SEHNR and CDR2 as FQNEAQ (reference sequence). CDR3 length: 14 residues. The V and J ends lost 1 base and 3 bases respectively, with 10 bases between them. This clone came up a few times. Profiled with immunoSEQ multiplex PCR; TCRdb holds only in-frame clones, not every one. The data hold tens of thousands of clones, with around 83% observed a single time. The chain links TRBV7-9 to TRBJ2-7; no firm D call. Sample: peripheral blood. The source is a woman in her sixties with acute or convalescent COVID-19. The CDR3 loop is CASSLDNRNYEQYF. The CDR3 nucleotides read TGTGCCAGCAGCTTAGACAACAGAAACTACGAGCAGTACTTC.